The 20 T cell receptor beta chains presented below share a single source sample, sequenced in a study of PD-1 blockade in classical Hodgkin lymphoma. Clones were read by immunoSEQ multiplex PCR, and TCRdb kept only the in-frame ones, dropping some. The sample records about 27,000 clones, 78% being singletons. In every patient, relapse followed autologous stem cell transplantation, while exposure to brentuximab vedotin differed. The input for sequencing was peripheral blood mononuclear cells (PBMCs), taken before the second cycle of nivolumab. The source is a human donor with classical Hodgkin lymphoma.

This chain connects TRBV29-1 to TRBJ2-3; D gene ambiguous. Between the trimmed V and J ends, which lost 7 bases and 5 bases, there was a span of 16 bases. The CDR3 length is 13 residues. Germline V gene lookup returns CDR1 SQVTM and CDR2 ANQGSEA. The CDR3 DNA sequence: TGCAGCGCCCGGACCGTTCTGGGAGATACGCAGTATTTT. It is translated as CSARTVLGDTQYF.

The chain links TRBV7-2 to TRBJ1-5; D ambiguous. Germline CDR1 SGHTA, CDR2 FQGNSA. V dropped 5 bases and J dropped 0 bases, with 11 bases sitting between them. CDR3 length equals 15 residues. CDR3 bases: TGTGCCAGCAGCCCATCCGGTAGTAGCAATCAGCCCCAGCATTTT. This sequence encodes CASSPSGSSNQPQHF. The full variable domain, completed using reference TRBV7-2 and TRBJ1-5, is GAGVSQSPSNKVTEKGKDVELRCDPISGHTALYWYRQSLGQGLEFLIYFQGNSAPDKSGLPSDRFSAERTGGSVSTLTIQRTQQEDSAVYLCASSPSGSSNQPQHFGDGTRLSIL.

The chain links TRBV11-3 to TRBJ2-1; 9 bases are shared with TRBD2. CDR1 is SGHNT, CDR2 YENEEA, per germline. The CDR3 is 15 residues long. V shed 5 bases, J shed 7 bases, and the junction held 9 bases outside the gene matches. CDR3 coding DNA: TGTGCCAGCAGCAGCGGACTAGCGCAATCTAATGAGCAGTTCTTC. Its protein product is CASSSGLAQSNEQFF.

This chain links TRBV5-5 with TRBJ1-1, with 10 bases fitting TRBD1. The CDR3 runs to 14 residues. J lost 4 bases, V lost 4 bases, and 4 bases had no gene match. Germline assignment: CDR1 SGHKS and CDR2 YYEKEE (reference sequence). Written as DNA, the CDR3 is TGTGCCAGCAGCCGACAGGGGGCCGGCACTGAAGCTTTCTTT. Its translation is CASSRQGAGTEAFF.

This chain uses TRBV6-1 with TRBJ1-2; D uncertain. V lost 7 bases to trimming and J lost 1 base, with 7 bases between them. CDR3 length: 12 amino acids. CDR1 is MNHNS and CDR2 is SASEGT in the germline V gene. CDR3 nucleotides: TGTGCCAGCAAGGAACGTAACTATGGCTACACCTTC. Protein product: CASKERNYGYTF.

The gene calls are TRBV7-2 and TRBJ2-1, with 7 bases identical to TRBD2. The CDR3 spans 19 residues. J gave up 5 bases and V 4 bases, and 20 bases lay outside the gene matches. Germline-derived CDR1 and CDR2 are SGHTA and FQGNSA. The CDR3 is CASSSGLLEAGLWNNEQFF. In nucleotides, the CDR3 is TGTGCCAGCAGCTCTGGACTACTAGAAGCGGGATTGTGGAACAATGAGCAGTTCTTC.

The V gene is TRBV29-1, the J gene TRBJ1-1, with D maybe TRBD1 (5 bases). Per germline, CDR1 SQVTM and CDR2 ANQGSEA. V shed 8 bases and J shed 5 bases, with 12 bases lying between them. The CDR3 covers 11 residues. The CDR3: CSTGDGTEAFF. As DNA, the CDR3 is TGCAGCACGGGGGACGGGACTGAAGCTTTCTTT.

The rearrangement uses TRBV18 and TRBJ1-4; 8 bases match TRBD1. The junction had 8 bases not matched to a gene; V was cut back by 2 bases and J by 6 bases. The CDR3 length is 16 residues. Germline assignment: CDR1 KGHSH and CDR2 LQKENI. The CDR3 loop is CASSPYQQGGDEKLFF. The CDR3 nucleotides are TGTGCCAGCTCACCATACCAACAGGGGGGAGATGAAAAACTGTTTTTT.

The gene calls are TRBV6-5 and TRBJ2-2; weak D call: TRBD2 (5 bases). The CDR3 contains 13 residues. The V and J ends lost 5 bases and 6 bases respectively, with 10 bases between them. Per the germline V gene, CDR1 is MNHEY and CDR2 is SVGAGI. This CDR3 is CASSRHGAGELFF. In DNA form, the CDR3 reads TGTGCCAGCAGTCGACACGGGGCCGGGGAGCTGTTTTTT.

This clone appeared a few times. V is TRBV19 and J is TRBJ1-2; 7 bases line up with TRBD1. This CDR3 has 14 amino acids. Germline V gene lookup returns CDR1 LNHDA and CDR2 SQIVND (reference sequence). V was pared by 9 bases and J by 5 bases, with 12 bases of the junction left unmatched. The CDR3 reads CASRLDRAGYGYTF. CDR3 bases: TGTGCCAGCCGACTCGACAGGGCCGGGTATGGCTACACCTTC.

This chain joins TRBV7-2 and TRBJ1-2; D is perhaps TRBD1 (5 bases). The CDR3 is 15 residues long. The V end lost 1 base, the J end lost 4 bases, and 13 bases lay between the germline ends. Germline CDR1 reads SGHTA; CDR2 reads FQGNSA. The chain's CDR3 is CASSLVSGISYGYTF. CDR3 sequence (DNA): TGTGCCAGCAGCTTAGTGTCAGGGATCTCCTATGGCTACACCTTC.

This chain connects TRBV7-3 to TRBJ2-1, with D tentatively TRBD1 or TRBD2 (5 bases each). There are 15 residues in the CDR3. V was pared by 4 bases and J by 5 bases, with 15 bases between. Germline loops: CDR1 SGHTA, CDR2 FQGTGA. CDR3 in amino acids: CASSWGLPGNNEQFF. In nucleotides, the CDR3 is TGTGCCAGCAGCTGGGGGTTGCCTGGCAACAATGAGCAGTTCTTC.

This chain links TRBV5-5 with TRBJ1-2; 7 bases fit TRBD1. The CDR3 has 14 amino acids. CDR1 is SGHKS and CDR2 is YYEKEE in the germline V gene (reference sequence). Trimming cost V 4 bases and J 4 bases; bases outside gene matches: 7. CDR3 loop: CASSELTGSYGYTF. The CDR3 region has the DNA TGTGCCAGCAGCGAGTTGACAGGGAGCTATGGCTACACCTTC.

DNA of the CDR3: TGTGCCAGCAGCTTAAGTCCCACACTGGATCCGCAGTATTTT. Protein: CASSLSPTLDPQYF. J is TRBJ2-3 and V is TRBV7-3; unclear D gene. V gave up 1 base and J gave up 10 bases, with 15 bases separating them. There are 14 residues in the CDR3. Germline CDR1 SGHTA, CDR2 FQGTGA. The variable domain in full, completed from reference TRBV7-3 and TRBJ2-3, reads GAGVSQTPSNKVTEKGKYVELRCDPISGHTALYWYRQSLGQGPEFLIYFQGTGAADDSGLPNDRFFAVRPEGSVSTLKIQRTERGDSAVYLCASSLSPTLDPQYFGPGTRLTVL.

The CDR3: CASSLGTGLYEQYF. In DNA form, the CDR3 reads TGTGCCAGCAGTTTGGGGACAGGTCTCTACGAGCAGTACTTC. This rearrangement joins TRBV27 to TRBJ2-7; 8 bases are a match to TRBD1. Germline V gives CDR1 MNHEY, CDR2 SMNVEV (reference sequence). V dropped 3 bases and J dropped 3; count of bases not matched to a gene: 4. The CDR3 has 14 amino acids.

The chain couples TRBV6-5 to TRBJ2-1; 7 bases are a match to TRBD1. The germline V gene has CDR1 MNHEY and CDR2 SVGAGI. CDR3 size: 15 residues. The junction had 7 bases not matched to a gene; V was cut back by 6 bases and J by 2 bases. This CDR3 is CASSDGTAPYNEQFF. CDR3 coding DNA: TGTGCCAGCAGCGATGGGACAGCGCCCTACAATGAGCAGTTCTTC.

CDR3 protein: CASRYTGTGDVLAFF. The DNA for the CDR3 is TGTGCCAGCAGATACACCGGGACAGGGGATGTCCTAGCTTTCTTT. V and J are TRBV6-5 and TRBJ1-1; 10 positions match TRBD1. In germline, CDR1 is MNHEY, CDR2 SVGAGI. V lost 6 bases and J lost 10; bases outside the gene matches: 14. The CDR3 extends over 15 amino acids.

The chain has TRBV30 and TRBJ2-7; the D gene is possibly TRBD1 (6 bases). Germline V gene data show CDR1 as GTSNPN and CDR2 as SVGIG (reference sequence). V lost 2 bases to trimming and J lost 6 bases, with 11 bases between them. The CDR3 covers 12 residues. The chain's CDR3 is CAWSKQGSEQYF. The DNA of the CDR3 is TGTGCCTGGAGTAAACAGGGCTCCGAGCAGTACTTC.

The chain couples TRBV11-2 to TRBJ1-6; D uncertain. With 0 bases removed from V and 8 bases from J, the gap between germline ends came to 11 bases. This CDR3 comprises 15 residues. Germline V lookup: CDR1 SGHAT, CDR2 FQNNGV. This CDR3 is CASSLEGRRDSPLHF. DNA for the CDR3: TGTGCCAGCAGCTTAGAAGGCAGGAGGGATTCACCCCTCCACTTT.

This clone was counted between two and nine times. J is TRBJ1-1 and V is TRBV18; 7 bases agree with TRBD1. The CDR3 spans 14 residues. CDR1 and CDR2 from the germline V gene are KGHSH and LQKENI. V dropped 2 bases and J dropped 1; count of bases not matched to a gene: 1. CDR3 coding DNA: TGTGCCAGCTCACCAGACAGGGAGAACACTGAAGCTTTCTTT. Residues: CASSPDRENTEAFF.